Below, 7 T cell receptor beta chains from the same sample are listed, as sequenced in a study of blood T cell repertoires in COVID-19. Repertoires were generated with immunoSEQ multiplex PCR, while TCRdb's copy carries only in-frame clones and drops some. The data hold about 190,000 clones, with 70% to 90% observed a single time. Material for sequencing was peripheral blood. The receptors stem from a middle-aged woman who had recovered from COVID-19.

CDR3 sequence: CASSPGLEAYNEQFF. For the CDR3, the DNA is TGTGCCAGCTCACCAGGACTAGAGGCCTACAATGAGCAGTTCTTC. This rearrangement joins TRBV18 to TRBJ2-1, with TRBD2 identical over 7 bases. J lost 2 bases, V lost 2 bases, and 3 bases had no gene match. In germline, CDR1 is KGHSH, CDR2 LQKENI. The CDR3 is 15 amino acids.

The rearrangement joins TRBV7-3 to TRBJ2-3, with D tentatively TRBD1 (5 bases). Trimming pared 5 bases from V and 3 bases from J, leaving 15 bases between. Germline V gene sequence: CDR1 SGHTA, CDR2 FQGTGA. This CDR3 has 15 residues. The CDR3 reads CASSPYGARTDTQYF. DNA for the CDR3: TGTGCCAGCAGCCCCTATGGGGCGAGGACAGATACGCAGTATTTT.

V and J are TRBV5-1 and TRBJ1-4; 7 bases map to TRBD1. Per germline, CDR1 SGHRS and CDR2 YFSETQ. Trimming at V came to 1 base and at J to 0 bases, leaving 3 bases not matched to a gene. CDR3 length: 16 residues. The CDR3: CASSLQGVATNEKLFF. CDR3 sequence (DNA): TGCGCCAGCAGCTTGCAGGGGGTAGCAACTAATGAAAAACTGTTTTTT.

This chain joins TRBV6-5 and TRBJ2-1, with 8 bases lining up with TRBD2. The CDR3 is made up of 15 amino acids. The V gene's germline CDR1 is MNHEY and CDR2 SVGAGI. V lost 1 base, J lost 6 bases, and 5 bases stayed unmatched. CDR3 in DNA: TGTGCCAGCAGTTACTTAGCTAGCGGGTCCAATGAGCAGTTCTTC. Its translation: CASSYLASGSNEQFF.

This clone was found once. The chain employs TRBV18 and TRBJ2-1; no reliable D call. Germline V CDR1 and CDR2: KGHSH, LQKENI. V was shortened by 8 bases and J by 0 bases, with 11 bases between the two germline ends. The CDR3 sequence is 14 residues long. CDR3 coding DNA: TGTGCCAGCCGCCCCCCGAGCTCCTACAATGAGCAGTTCTTC. The encoded protein is CASRPPSSYNEQFF.

As for this clone: The same CDR3 is also encoded by other DNA sequences in this sample. The gene calls are TRBV11-3 and TRBJ2-2, with D maybe TRBD1 (6 bases). The CDR3 extends over 15 amino acids. The V end lost 3 bases, the J end lost 3 bases, and 11 bases lay between the germline ends. Germline V CDR1 and CDR2: SGHNT, YENEEA. CDR3 DNA: TGTGCCAGCAGCTTGCAGGGGTTAGACACCGGGGAGCTGTTTTTT. As protein: CASSLQGLDTGELFF.

The chain combines TRBV27 with TRBJ2-7, with a possible D match to TRBD1 (6 bases). The length of the CDR3 is 14 residues. The germline V and J ends were trimmed by 4 bases and 5 bases, with 15 bases remaining between them. Germline CDR1 reads MNHEY; CDR2 reads SMNVEV (reference sequence). CDR3 DNA: TGTGCCAGCAGTTCCGGACAGCTTACAGACGAGCAGTACTTC. This translates into CASSSGQLTDEQYF.